This T cell receptor (beta chain) was obtained from a study of cytomegalovirus exposure and HLA in healthy donors. PCR was performed using 60 Vbeta and 13 Jbeta primers. Only in-frame clones appear in the TCRdb table, and some are missing; sequencing was by immunoSEQ multiplex PCR. The sample comprises more than 150,000 clones, 87% of which are singletons, and 0.2% to 0.3% rests with the top ten. CDR3 length: 14 residues. Trimming removed 4 bases at V and 4 bases at J, with 14 bases between. Germline loops: CDR1 SGHRS, CDR2 YFSETQ. Sequencing was carried out using PBMCs. The chain uses TRBV5-1 and TRBJ1-2, with D uncertain. The source of this sequence is a girl in the first two years of life in good health and CMV-seronegative. The CDR3 sequence is CASSGTGLAYGYTF. For the CDR3, the DNA is TGCGCCAGCAGCGGAACGGGGTTGGCCTATGGCTACACCTTC.